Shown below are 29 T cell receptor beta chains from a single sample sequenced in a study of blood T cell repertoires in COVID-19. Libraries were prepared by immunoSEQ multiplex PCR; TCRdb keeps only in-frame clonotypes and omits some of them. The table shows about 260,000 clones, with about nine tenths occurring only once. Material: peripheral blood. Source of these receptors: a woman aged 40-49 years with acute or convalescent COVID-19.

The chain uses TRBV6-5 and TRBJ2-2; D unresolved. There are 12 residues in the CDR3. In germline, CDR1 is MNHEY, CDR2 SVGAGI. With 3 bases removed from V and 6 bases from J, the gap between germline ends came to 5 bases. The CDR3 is CASSYEAGELFF. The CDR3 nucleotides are TGTGCCAGCAGTTATGAGGCCGGGGAGCTGTTTTTT.

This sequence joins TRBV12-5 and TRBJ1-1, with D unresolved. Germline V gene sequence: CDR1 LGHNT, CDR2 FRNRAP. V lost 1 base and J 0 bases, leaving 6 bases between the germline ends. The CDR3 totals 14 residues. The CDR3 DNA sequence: TGTGCTAGTGGTTTGGGCAGATTGAACACTGAAGCTTTCTTT. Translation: CASGLGRLNTEAFF.

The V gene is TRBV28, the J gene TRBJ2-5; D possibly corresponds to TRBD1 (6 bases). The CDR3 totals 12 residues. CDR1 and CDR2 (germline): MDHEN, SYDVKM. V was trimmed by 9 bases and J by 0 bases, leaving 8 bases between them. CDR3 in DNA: TGTGCCAGTAACAGGGACCAAGAGACCCAGTACTTC. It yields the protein CASNRDQETQYF.

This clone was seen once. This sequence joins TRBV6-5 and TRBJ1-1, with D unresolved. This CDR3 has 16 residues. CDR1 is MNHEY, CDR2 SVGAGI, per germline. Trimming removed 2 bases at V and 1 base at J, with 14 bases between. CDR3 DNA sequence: TGTGCCAGCAGTTACACGGCGGCAATTAAGAACACTGAAGCTTTCTTT. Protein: CASSYTAAIKNTEAFF.

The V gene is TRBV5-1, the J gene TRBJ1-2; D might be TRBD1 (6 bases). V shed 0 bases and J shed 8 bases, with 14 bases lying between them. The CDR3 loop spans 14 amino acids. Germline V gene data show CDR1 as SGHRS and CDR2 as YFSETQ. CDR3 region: CASSLELQGYGYTF. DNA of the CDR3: TGCGCCAGCAGCTTGGAGCTACAGGGATACGGCTACACCTTC.

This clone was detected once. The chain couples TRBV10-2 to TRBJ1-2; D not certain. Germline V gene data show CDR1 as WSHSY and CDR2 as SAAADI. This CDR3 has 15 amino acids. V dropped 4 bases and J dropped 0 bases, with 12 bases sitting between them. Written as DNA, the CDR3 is TGCGCCAGCAGTGGGTACGGGGAAGCTAACTATGGCTACACCTTC. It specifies CASSGYGEANYGYTF.

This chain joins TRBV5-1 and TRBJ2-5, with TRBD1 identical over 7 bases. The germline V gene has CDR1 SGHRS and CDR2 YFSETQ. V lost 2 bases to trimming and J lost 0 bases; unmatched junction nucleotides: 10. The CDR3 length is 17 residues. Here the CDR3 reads CASSLRGQPLYQETQYF. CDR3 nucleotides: TGCGCCAGCAGCTTAAGGGGACAGCCGCTGTACCAAGAGACCCAGTACTTC.

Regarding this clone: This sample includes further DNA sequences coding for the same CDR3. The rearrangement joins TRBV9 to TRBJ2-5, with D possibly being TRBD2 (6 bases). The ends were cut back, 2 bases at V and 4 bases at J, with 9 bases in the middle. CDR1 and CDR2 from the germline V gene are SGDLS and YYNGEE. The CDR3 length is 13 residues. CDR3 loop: CASSVGGGETQYF. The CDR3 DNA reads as TGTGCCAGCAGCGTGGGAGGAGGAGAGACCCAGTACTTC.

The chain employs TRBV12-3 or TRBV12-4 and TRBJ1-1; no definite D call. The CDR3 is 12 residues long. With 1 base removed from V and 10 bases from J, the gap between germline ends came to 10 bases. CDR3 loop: CASSLVHTGAFF. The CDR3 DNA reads TGTGCCAGCAGTTTAGTTCACACGGGAGCTTTCTTT.

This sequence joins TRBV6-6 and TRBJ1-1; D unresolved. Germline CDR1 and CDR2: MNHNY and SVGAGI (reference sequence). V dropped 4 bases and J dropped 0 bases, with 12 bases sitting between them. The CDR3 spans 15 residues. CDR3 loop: CASSSHVRVNTEAFF. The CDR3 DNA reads TGTGCCAGCAGTTCGCACGTGAGGGTGAACACTGAAGCTTTCTTT.

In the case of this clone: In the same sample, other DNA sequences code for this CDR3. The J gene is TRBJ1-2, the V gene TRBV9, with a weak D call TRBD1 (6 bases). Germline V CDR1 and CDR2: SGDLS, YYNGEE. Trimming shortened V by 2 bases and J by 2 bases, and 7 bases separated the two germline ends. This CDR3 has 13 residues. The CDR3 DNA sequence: TGTGCCAGCAGCGTGGACAGAAACTATGGCTACACCTTC. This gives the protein CASSVDRNYGYTF.

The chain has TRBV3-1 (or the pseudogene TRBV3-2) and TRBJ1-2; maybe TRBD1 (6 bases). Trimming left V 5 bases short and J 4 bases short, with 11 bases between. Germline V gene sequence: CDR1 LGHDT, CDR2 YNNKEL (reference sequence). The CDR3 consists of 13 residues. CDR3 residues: CASSAQGPYGYTF. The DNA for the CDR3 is TGTGCCAGCAGCGCCCAGGGGCCCTATGGCTACACCTTC.

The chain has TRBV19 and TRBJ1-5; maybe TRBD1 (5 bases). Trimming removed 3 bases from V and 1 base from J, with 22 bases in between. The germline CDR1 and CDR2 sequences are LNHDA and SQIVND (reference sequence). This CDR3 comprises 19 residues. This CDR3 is CASSMAVAGPGESNQPQHF. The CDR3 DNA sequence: TGTGCCAGTAGTATGGCTGTTGCGGGGCCCGGGGAGAGCAATCAGCCCCAGCATTTT.

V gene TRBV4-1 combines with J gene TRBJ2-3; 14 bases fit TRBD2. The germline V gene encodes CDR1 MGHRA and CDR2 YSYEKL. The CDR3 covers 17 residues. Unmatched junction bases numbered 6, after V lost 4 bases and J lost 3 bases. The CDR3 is CASSRQGTSGGTDTQYF. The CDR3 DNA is TGCGCCAGCAGCCGACAAGGGACTAGCGGGGGTACAGATACGCAGTATTTT.

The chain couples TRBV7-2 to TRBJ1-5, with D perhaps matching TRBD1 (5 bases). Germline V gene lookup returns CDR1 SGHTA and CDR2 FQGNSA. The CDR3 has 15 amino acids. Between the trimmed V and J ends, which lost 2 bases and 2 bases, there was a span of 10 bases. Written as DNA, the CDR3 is TGTGCCAGCAGCTTACAGGGATCGGGCAATCAGCCCCAGCATTTT. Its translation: CASSLQGSGNQPQHF.

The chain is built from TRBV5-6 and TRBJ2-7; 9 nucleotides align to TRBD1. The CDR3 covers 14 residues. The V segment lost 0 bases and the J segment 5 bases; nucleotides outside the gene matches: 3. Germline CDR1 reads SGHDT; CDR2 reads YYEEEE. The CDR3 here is CASSLDRGLDEQYV. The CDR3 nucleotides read TGTGCCAGCAGCTTGGACAGGGGGCTCGACGAGCAGTACGTC.

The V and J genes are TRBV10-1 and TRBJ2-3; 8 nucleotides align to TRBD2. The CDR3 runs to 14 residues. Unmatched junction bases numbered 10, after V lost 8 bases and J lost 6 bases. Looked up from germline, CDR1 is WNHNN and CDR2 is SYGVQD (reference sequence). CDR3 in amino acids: CASGRGGRDDTQYF. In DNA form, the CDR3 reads TGCGCCAGCGGTCGGGGGGGCCGGGACGATACGCAGTATTTT.

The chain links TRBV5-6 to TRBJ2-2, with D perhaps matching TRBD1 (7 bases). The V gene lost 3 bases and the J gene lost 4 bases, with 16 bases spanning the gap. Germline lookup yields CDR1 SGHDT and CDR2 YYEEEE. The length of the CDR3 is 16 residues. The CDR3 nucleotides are TGTGCCAGCAGCTCCTCGGACAGGAGGGGCACCGGGGAGCTGTTTTTT. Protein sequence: CASSSSDRRGTGELFF.

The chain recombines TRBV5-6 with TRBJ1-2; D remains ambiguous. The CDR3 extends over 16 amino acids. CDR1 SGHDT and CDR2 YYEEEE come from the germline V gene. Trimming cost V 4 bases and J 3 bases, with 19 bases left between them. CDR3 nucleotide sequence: TGTGCCAGCAGCGCAGGATCACGGGGTCAGGACTATGGCTACACCTTC. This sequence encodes CASSAGSRGQDYGYTF.

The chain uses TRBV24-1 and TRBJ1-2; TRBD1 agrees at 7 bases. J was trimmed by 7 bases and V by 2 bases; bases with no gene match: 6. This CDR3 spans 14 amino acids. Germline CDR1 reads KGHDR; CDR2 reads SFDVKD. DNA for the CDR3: TGTGCCACCAGTGATTACGACAGGGTGGGTGGCTACACCTTC. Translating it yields CATSDYDRVGGYTF.

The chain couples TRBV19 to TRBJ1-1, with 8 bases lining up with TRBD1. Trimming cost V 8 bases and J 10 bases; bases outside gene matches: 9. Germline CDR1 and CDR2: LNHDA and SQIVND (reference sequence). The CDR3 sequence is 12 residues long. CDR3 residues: CASSTGARVAFF. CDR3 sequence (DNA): TGTGCCAGTTCGACAGGGGCCAGGGTAGCTTTCTTT.

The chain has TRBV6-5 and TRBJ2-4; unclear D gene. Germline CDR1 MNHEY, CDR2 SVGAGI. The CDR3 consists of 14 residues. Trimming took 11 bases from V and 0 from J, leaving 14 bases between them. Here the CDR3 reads CASEITLAKNIQYF. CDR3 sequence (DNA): TGTGCCTCAGAAATAACCCTAGCCAAAAACATTCAGTACTTC.

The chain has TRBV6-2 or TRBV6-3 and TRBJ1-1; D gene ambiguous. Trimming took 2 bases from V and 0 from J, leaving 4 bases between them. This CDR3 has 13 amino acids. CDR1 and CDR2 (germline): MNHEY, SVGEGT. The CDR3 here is CASSYIMNTEAFF. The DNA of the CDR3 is TGTGCCAGCAGTTACATCATGAACACTGAAGCTTTCTTT.

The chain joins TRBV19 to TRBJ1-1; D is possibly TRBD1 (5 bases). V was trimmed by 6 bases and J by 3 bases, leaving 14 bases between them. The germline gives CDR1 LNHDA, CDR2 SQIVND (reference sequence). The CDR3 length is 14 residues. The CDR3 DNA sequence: TGTGCCAGTAGGCGGGGCCCAACCGACACTGAAGCTTTCTTT. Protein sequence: CASRRGPTDTEAFF.

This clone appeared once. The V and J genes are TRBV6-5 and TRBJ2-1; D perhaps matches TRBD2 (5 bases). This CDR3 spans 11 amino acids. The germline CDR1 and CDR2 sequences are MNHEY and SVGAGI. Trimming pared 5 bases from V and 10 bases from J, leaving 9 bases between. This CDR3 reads CASSTRVEQFF. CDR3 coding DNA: TGTGCCAGCAGTACTAGGGTAGAGCAGTTCTTC.

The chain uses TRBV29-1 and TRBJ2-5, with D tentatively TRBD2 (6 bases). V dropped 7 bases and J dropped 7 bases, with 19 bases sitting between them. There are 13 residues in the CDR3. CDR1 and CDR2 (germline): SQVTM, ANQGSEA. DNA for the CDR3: TGCAGCGGGGCCAGCGTCCTGGAGGGGACCCAGTACTTC. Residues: CSGASVLEGTQYF.

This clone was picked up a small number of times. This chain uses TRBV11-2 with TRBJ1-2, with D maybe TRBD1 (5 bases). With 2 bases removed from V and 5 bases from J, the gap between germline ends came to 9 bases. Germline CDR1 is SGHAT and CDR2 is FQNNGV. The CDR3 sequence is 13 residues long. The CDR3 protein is CASSLSGFYGYTF. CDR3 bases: TGTGCCAGCAGCTTATCAGGGTTTTATGGCTACACCTTC.

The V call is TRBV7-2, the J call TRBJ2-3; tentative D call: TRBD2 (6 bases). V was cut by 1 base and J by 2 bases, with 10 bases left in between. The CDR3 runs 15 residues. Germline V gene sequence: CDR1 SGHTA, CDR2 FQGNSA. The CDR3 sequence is CASSLEAGFTDTQYF. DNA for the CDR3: TGTGCCAGCAGCTTAGAAGCGGGCTTCACAGATACGCAGTATTTT.

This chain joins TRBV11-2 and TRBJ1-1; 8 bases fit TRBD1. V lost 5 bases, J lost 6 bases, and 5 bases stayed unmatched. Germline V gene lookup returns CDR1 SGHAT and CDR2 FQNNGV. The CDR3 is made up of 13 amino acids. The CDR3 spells CASSLGQGSEAFF. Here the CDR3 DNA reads TGTGCCAGCAGCCTAGGACAGGGCTCTGAAGCTTTCTTT.